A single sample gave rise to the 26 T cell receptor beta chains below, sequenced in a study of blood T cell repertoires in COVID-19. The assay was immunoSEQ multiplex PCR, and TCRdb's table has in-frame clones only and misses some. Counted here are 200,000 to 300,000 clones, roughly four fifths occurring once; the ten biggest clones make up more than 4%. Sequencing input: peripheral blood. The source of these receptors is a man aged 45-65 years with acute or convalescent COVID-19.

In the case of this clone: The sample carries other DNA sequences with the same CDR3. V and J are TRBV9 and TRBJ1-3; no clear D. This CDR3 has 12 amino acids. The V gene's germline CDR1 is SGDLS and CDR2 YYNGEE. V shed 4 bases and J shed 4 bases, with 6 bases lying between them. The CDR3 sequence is CASSPRGNTIYF. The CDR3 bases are TGTGCCAGCAGCCCCCGGGGAAACACCATATATTTT.

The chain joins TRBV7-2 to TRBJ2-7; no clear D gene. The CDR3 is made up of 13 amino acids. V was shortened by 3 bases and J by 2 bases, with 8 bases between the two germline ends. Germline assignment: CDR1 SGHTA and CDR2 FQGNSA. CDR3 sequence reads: CASSFGKAYEQYF. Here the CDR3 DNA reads TGTGCCAGCAGCTTTGGCAAAGCCTACGAGCAGTACTTC.

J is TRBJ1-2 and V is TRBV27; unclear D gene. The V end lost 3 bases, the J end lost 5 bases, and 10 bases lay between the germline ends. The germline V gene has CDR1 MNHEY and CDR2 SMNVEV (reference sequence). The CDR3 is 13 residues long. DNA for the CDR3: TGTGCCAGCAGTTTTAGGAGCTCGTATGGCTACACCTTC. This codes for CASSFRSSYGYTF.

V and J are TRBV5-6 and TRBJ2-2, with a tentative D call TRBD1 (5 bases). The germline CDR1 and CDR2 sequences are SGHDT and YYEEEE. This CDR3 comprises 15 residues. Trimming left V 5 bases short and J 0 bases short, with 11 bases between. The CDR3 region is CASSSDTSNTGELFF. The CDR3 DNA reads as TGTGCCAGCAGTTCGGACACCTCGAACACCGGGGAGCTGTTTTTT.

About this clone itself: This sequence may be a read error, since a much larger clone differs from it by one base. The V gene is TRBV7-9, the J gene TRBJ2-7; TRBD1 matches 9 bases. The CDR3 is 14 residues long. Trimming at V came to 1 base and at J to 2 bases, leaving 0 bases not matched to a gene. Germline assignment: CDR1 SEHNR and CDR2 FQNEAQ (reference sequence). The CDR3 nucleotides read TGTGCCAGCAGCTTAGGGACAGGGGCCTACGAGCAGTACTTC. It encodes CASSLGTGAYEQYF.

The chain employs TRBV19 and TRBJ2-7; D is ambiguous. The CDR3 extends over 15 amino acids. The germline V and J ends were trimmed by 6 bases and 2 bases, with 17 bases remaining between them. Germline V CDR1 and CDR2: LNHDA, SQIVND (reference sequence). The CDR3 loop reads CASSGVIGSTYEQYF. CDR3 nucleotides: TGTGCCAGTAGCGGTGTCATCGGGTCCACCTACGAGCAGTACTTC.

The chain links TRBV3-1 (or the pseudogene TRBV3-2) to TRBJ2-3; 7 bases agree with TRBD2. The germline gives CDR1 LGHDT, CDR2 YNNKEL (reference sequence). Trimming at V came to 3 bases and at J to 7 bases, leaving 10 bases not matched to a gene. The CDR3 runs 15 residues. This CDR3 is CASSQGTSVGNTQYF. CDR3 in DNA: TGTGCCAGCAGCCAGGGAACTAGCGTCGGAAATACGCAGTATTTT.

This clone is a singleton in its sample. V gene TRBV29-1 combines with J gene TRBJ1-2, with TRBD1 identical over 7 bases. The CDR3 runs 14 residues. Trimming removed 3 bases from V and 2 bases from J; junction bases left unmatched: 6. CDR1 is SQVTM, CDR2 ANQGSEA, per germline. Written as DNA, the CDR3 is TGCAGCGTTGATACCCCGGACAGGAACTATGGCTACACCTTC. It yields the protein CSVDTPDRNYGYTF.

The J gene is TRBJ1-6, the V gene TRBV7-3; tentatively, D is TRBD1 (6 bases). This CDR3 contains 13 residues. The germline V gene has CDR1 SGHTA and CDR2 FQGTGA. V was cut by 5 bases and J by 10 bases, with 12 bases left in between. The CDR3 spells CASSQQGGSPLHF. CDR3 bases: TGTGCCAGCAGCCAACAGGGTGGGTCACCCCTCCACTTT. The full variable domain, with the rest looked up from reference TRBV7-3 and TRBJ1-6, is GAGVSQTPSNKVTEKGKYVELRCDPISGHTALYWYRQSLGQGPEFLIYFQGTGAADDSGLPNDRFFAVRPEGSVSTLKIQRTERGDSAVYLCASSQQGGSPLHFGNGTRLTVT.

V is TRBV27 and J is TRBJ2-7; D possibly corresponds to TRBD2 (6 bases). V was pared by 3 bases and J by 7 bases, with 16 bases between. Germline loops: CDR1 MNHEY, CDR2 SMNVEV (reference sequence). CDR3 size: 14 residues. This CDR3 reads CASSFYPQEGEQYF. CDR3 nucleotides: TGTGCCAGCAGTTTTTACCCGCAGGAGGGTGAGCAGTACTTC.

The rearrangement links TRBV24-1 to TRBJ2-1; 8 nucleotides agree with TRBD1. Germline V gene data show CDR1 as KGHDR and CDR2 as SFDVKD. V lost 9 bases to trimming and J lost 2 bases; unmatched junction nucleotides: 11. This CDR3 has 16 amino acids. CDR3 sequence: CATGFGQGNTYNEQFF. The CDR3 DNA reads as TGTGCCACCGGGTTTGGACAGGGTAACACCTACAATGAGCAGTTCTTC.

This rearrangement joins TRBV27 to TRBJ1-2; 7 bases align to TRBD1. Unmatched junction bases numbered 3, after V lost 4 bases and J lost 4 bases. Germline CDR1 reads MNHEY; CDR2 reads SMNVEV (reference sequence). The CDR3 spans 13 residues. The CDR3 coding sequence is TGTGCCAGCAGTTACAGGGGTACCTATGGCTACACCTTC. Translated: CASSYRGTYGYTF.

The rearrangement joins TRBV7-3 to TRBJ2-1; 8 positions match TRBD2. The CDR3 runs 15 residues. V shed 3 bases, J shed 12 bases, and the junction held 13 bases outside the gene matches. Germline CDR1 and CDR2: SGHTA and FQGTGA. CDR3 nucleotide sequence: TGTGCCAGCAGCTTCGAACCTAGCGGGCCTCAAGGGCAGTTCTTC. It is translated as CASSFEPSGPQGQFF.

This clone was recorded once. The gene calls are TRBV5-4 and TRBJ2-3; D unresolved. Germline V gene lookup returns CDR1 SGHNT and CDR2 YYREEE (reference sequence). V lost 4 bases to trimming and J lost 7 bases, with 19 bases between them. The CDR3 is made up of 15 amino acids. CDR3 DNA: TGTGCCAGCAGCCCCTACTCGACTGACTTGTATACGCAGTATTTT. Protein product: CASSPYSTDLYTQYF.

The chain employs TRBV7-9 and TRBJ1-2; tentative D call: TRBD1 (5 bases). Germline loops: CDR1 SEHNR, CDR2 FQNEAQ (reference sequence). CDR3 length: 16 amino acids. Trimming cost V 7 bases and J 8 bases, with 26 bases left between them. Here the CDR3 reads CASTQGFGAGRSGYTF. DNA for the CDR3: TGTGCCAGCACGCAGGGATTCGGGGCCGGGAGGAGCGGCTACACCTTC.

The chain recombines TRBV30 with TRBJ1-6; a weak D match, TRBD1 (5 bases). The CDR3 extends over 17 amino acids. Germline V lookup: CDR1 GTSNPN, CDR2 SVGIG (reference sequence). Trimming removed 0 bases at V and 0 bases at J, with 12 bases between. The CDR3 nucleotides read TGTGCCTGGAGTGTTTCTGGGGCTAGCTCCTATAATTCACCCCTCCACTTT. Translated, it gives CAWSVSGASSYNSPLHF.

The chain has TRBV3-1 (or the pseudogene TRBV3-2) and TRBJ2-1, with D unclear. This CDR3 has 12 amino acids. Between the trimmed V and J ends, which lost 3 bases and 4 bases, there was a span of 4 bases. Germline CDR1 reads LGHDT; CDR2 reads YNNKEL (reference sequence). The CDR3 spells CASSQAYNEQFF. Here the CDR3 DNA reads TGTGCCAGCAGCCAGGCTTACAATGAGCAGTTCTTC.

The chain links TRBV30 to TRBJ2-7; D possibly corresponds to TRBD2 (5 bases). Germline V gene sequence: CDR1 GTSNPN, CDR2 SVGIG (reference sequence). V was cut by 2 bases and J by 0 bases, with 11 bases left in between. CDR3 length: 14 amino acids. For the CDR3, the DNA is TGTGCCTGGAGTAAAGCGGCCATCTCCTACGAGCAGTACTTC. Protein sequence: CAWSKAAISYEQYF.

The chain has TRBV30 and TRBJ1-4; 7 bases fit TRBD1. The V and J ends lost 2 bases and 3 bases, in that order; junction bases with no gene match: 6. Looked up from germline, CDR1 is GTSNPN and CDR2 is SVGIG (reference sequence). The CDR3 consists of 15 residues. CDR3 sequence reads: CAWSLRGTANEKLFF. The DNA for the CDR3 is TGTGCCTGGAGTCTTAGAGGGACAGCTAATGAAAAACTGTTTTTT.

CDR3: CASSHKPGQGGTNTEAFF. CDR3 nucleotide sequence: TGTGCCAGCAGCCATAAACCCGGACAGGGGGGGACGAACACTGAAGCTTTCTTT. This chain connects TRBV14 to TRBJ1-1; 10 bases align to TRBD1. The CDR3 length is 18 residues. The germline V gene encodes CDR1 SGHDN and CDR2 FVKESK. With 3 bases clipped from V and 1 base from J, the junction kept 11 bases outside the gene matches.

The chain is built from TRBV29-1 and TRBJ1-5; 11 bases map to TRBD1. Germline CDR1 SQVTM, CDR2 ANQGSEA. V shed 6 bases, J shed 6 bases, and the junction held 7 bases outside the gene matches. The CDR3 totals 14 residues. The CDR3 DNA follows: TGCAGCGTGAAGGACAGGGGGCGCGGTCAGCCCCAGCATTTT. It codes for CSVKDRGRGQPQHF.

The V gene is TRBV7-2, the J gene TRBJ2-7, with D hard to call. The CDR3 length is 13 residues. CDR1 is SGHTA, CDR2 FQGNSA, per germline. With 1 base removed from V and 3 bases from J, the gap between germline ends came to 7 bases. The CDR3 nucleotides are TGTGCCAGCAGCTTAGTACAGTTCTACGAGCAGTACTTC. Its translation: CASSLVQFYEQYF.

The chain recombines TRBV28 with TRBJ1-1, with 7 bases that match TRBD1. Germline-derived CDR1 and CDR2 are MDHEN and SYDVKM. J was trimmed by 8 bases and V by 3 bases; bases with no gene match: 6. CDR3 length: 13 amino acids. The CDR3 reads CASSFWRDSEAFF. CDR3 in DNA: TGTGCCAGCAGTTTTTGGAGGGACAGCGAAGCTTTCTTT.

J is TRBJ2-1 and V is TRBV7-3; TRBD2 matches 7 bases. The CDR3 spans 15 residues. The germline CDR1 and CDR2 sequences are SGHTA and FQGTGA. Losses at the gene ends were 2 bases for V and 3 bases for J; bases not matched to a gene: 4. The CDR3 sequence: CASSLVGGFYNEQFF. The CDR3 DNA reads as TGTGCCAGCAGCTTAGTCGGGGGGTTCTACAATGAGCAGTTCTTC.

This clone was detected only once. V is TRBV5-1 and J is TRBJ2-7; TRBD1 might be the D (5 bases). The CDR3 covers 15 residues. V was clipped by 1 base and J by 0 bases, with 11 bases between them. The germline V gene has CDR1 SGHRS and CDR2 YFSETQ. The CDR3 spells CASSLLGQGSYEQYF. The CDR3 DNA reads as TGCGCCAGCAGCTTGCTTGGGCAGGGCTCCTACGAGCAGTACTTC.

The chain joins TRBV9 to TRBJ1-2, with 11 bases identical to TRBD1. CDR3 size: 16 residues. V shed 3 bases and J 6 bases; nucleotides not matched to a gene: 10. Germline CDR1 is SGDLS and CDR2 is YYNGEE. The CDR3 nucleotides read TGTGCCAGCAGCGCCCATCAGGACAGGGGGCGAAATGGCTACACCTTC. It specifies CASSAHQDRGRNGYTF. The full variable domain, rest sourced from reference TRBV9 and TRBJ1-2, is DSGVTQTPKHLITATGQRVTLRCSPRSGDLSVYWYQQSLDQGLQFLIQYYNGEERAKGNILERFSAQQFPDLHSELNLSSLELGDSALYFCASSAHQDRGRNGYTFGSGTRLTVV.